This TCR beta chain was identified in a study of blood T cells in healthy people across ages. The authors ran a second PCR of about 6 to 11 cycles using a sample-barcoded 5' primer and a J-beta primer mix. One entry per CDR3 protein, called by TCRdb with MiXCR from the 5' RACE reads. The table records around 940,000 distinct CDR3 sequences, about 53% of them present only once. Whole-study findings and limits: The authors considered diversity estimates from one million T cells to be underestimates.

CDR3 length: 14 amino acids. Per germline, CDR1 MDHEN and CDR2 SYDVKM. This clonotype appeared once. What it binds is unknown. The origin of this receptor is an older woman in good health. The sequencing sample was made of blood. The chain links TRBV28 to TRBJ2-4, with 8 bases that match TRBD1. The DNA end lines up better with TRBJ2-7; the J call may be wrong. The CDR3 here is CASSTTGGYYEQYF. The CDR3 DNA follows: TGTGCCAGCAGTACCACAGGGGGGTACTACGAGCAGTACTTC.